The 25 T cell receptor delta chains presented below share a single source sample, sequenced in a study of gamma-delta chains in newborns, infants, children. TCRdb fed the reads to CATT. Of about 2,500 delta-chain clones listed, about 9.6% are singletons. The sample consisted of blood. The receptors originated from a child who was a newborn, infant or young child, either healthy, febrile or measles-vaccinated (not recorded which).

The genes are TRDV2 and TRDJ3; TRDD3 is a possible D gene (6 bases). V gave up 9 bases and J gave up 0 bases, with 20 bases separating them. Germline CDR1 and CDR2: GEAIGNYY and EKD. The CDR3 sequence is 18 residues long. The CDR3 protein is CATVLGILSSWDTRQMFF. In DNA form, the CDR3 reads TGTGCCACCGTCCTGGGGATCCTCAGCTCCTGGGACACCCGACAGATGTTTTTC.

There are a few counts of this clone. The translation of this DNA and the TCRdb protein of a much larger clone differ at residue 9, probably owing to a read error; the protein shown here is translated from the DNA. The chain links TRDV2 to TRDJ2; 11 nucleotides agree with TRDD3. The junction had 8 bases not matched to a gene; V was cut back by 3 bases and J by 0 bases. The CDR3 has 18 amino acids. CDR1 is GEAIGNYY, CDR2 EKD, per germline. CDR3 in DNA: TGTGCCTGTGACGGTCTGGGGGATACTCTAGCTTTGACAGCACAACTCTTCTTT. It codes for CACDGLGDTLALTAQLFF.

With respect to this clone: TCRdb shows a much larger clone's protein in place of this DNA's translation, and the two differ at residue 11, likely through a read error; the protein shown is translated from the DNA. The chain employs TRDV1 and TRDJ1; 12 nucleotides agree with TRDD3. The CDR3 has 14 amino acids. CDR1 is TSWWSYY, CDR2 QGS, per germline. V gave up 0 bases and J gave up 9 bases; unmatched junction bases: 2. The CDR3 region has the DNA TGTGCTCTTGGGGAACTACTGGGGGATACACAACTCATCTTT. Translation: CALGELLGDTQLIF.

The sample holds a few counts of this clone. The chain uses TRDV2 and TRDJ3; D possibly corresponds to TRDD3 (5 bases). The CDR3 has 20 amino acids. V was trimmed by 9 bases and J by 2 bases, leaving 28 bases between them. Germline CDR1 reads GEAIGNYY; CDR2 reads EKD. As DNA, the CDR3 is TGTGCCAGAGACACCGTTACGGGCGGGGGTATCCCCTGGGACACCCGACAGATGTTTTTC. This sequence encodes CARDTVTGGGIPWDTRQMFF.

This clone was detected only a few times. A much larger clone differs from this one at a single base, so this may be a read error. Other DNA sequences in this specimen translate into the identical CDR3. This CDR3 reads CACDTVGDSWDTRQMFF. Written as DNA, the CDR3 is TGTGCCTGTGACACCGTGGGGGACTCCTGGGACACCCGGCAGATGTTTTTC. The chain uses TRDV2 and TRDJ3; 7 bases map to TRDD3. Germline V gene lookup returns CDR1 GEAIGNYY and CDR2 EKD. The CDR3 runs 17 residues.

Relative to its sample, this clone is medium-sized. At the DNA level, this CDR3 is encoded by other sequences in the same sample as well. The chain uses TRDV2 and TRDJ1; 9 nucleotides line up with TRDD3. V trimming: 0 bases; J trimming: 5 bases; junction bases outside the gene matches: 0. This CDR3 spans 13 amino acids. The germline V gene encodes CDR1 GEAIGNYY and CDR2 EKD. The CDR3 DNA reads TGTGCCTGTGACACCTGGGGGATAGATAAACTCATCTTT. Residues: CACDTWGIDKLIF.

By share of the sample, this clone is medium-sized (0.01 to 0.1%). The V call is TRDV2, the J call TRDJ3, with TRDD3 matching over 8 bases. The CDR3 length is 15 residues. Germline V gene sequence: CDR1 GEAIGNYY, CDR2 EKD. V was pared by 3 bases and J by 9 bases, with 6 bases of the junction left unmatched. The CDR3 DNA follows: TGTGCCTGTGACCAGGGGATACCGGGCACCCGACAGATGTTTTTC. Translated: CACDQGIPGTRQMFF.

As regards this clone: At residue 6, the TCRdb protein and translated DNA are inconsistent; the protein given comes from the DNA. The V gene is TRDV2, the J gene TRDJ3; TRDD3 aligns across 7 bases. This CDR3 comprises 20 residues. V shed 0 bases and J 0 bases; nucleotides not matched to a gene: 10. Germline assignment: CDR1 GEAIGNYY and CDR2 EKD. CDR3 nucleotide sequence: TGTGCCTGTGACACCTTAGGTGGGGGACCCAGCTCCTGGGACACCCGACAGATGTTTTTC. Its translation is CACDTLGGGPSSWDTRQMFF.

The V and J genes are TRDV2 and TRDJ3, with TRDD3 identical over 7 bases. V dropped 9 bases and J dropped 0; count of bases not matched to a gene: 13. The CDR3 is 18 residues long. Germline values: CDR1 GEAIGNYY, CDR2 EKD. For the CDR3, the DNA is TGTGCCACCGTAGCGGGGGGATCCAGCTCCTGGGACACCCGACAGATGTTTTTC. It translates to CATVAGGSSSWDTRQMFF.

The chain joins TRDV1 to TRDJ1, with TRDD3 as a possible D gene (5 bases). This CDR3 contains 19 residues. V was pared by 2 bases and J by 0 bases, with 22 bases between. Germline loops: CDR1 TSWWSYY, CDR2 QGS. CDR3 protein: CALGERGRLLGGNTDKLIF. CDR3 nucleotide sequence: TGTGCTCTTGGGGAAAGGGGGCGCTTACTAGGTGGGAACACCGATAAACTCATCTTT.

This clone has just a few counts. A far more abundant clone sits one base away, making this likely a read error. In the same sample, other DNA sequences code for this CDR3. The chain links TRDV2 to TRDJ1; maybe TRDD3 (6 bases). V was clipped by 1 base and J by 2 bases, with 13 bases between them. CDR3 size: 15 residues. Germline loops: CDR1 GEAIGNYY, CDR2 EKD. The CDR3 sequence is CACDTVGMYTDKLIF. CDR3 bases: TGTGCCTGTGACACAGTGGGGATGTATACCGATAAACTCATCTTT.

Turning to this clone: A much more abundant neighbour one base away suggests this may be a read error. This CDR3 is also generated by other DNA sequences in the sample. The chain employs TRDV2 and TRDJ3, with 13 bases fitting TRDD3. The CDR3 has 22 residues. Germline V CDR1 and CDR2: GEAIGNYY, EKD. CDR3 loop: CACDTVRTGGYGSSWDTRQMFF. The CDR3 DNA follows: TGTGCCTGTGACACCGTTCGTACTGGGGGATACGGTAGCTCCTGGGACACCCGACAGATGTTCTTC.

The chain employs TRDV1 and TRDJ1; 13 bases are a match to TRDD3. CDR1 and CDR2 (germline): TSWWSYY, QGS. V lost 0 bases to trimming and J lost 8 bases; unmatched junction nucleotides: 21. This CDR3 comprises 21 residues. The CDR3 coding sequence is TGTGCTCTTGGGGAACTATCGTTCAATCACGCCACTGGGGGATACGTGACCAAACTCATCTTT. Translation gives CALGELSFNHATGGYVTKLIF.

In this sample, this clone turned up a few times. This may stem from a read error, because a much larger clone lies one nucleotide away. For the CDR3, the DNA is TGTGCCTGTGACACCGTCAGCGGTTACAGCCGAAGCTCCTGGGACACCCGACAGATGTTTTTC. Its translation is CACDTVSGYSRSSWDTRQMFF. This chain links TRDV2 with TRDJ3, with D unresolved. Between the trimmed V and J ends, which lost 0 bases and 0 bases, there was a span of 20 bases. The germline gives CDR1 GEAIGNYY, CDR2 EKD. CDR3 size: 21 residues.

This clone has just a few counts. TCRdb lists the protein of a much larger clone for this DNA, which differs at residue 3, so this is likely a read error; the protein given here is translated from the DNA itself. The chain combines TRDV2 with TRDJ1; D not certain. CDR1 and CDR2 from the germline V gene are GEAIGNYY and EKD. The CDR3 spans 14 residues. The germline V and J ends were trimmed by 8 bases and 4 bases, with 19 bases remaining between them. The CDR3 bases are TGTGCCTATGGGCGGAGGGACCTAGGCGATAAACTCATCTTT. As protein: CAYGRRDLGDKLIF.

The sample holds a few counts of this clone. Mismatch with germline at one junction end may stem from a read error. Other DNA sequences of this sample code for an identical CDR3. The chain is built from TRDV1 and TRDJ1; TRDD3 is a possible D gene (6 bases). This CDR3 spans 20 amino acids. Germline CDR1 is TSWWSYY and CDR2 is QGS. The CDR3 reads CALGERQSPKLGTYTDKLIF. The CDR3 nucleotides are TGCGCTCTTGGGGAACGACAGTCCCCTAAGCTGGGGACGTACACCGATAAACTCATCTTT.

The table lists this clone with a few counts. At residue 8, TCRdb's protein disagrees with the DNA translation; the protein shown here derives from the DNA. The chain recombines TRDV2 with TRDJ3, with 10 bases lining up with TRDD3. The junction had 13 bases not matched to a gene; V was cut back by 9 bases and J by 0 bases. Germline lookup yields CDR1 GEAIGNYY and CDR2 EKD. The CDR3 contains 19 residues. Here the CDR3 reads CATVGTGGSTSWDTRQMFF. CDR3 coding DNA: TGTGCCACCGTGGGTACTGGGGGATCCACCTCCTGGGACACCCGACAGATGTTTTTC.

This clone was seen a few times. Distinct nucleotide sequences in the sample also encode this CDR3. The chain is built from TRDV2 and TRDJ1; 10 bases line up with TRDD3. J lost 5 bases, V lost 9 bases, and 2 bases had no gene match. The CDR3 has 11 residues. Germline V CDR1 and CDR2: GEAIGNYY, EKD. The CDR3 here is CATWGIDKLIF. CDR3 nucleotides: TGTGCCACCTGGGGGATAGATAAACTCATCTTT.

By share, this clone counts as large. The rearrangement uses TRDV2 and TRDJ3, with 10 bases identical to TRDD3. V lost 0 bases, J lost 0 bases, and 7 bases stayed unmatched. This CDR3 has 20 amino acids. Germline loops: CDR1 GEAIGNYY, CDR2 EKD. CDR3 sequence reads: CACDTVDGGYSSWDTRQMFF. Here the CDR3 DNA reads TGTGCCTGTGACACCGTCGATGGGGGATACAGCTCCTGGGACACCCGACAGATGTTTTTC.

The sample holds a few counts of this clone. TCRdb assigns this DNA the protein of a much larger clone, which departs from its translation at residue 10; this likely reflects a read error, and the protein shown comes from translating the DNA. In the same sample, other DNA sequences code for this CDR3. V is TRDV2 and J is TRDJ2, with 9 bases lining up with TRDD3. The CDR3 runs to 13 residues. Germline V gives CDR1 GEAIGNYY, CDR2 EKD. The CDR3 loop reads CACDYWGTARLFF. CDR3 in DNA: TGCGCCTGTGACTACTGGGGGACAGCACGACTCTTCTTT.

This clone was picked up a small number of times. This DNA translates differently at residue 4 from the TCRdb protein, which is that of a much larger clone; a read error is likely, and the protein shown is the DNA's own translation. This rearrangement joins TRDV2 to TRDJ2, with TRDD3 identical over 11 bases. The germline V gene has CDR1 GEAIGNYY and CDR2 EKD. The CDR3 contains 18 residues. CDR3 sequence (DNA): TGTGCCTGTGGCACCGGTGGGGGATACGCAGCTTTGACAGCACAACTCTTCTTT. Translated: CACGTGGGYAALTAQLFF.

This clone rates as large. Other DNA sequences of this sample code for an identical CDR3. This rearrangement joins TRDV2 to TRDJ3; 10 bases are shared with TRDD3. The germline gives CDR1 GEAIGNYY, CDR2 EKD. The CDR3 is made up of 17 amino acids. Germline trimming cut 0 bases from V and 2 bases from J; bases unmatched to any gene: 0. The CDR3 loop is CACDTLGDTWDTRQMFF. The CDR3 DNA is TGTGCCTGTGACACCCTGGGGGATACCTGGGACACCCGACAGATGTTTTTC.

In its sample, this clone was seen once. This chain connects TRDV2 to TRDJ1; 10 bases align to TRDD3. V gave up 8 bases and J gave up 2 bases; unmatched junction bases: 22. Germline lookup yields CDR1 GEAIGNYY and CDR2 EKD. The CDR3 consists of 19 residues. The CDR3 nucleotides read TGTGCCTCGAGATATTCCTTCGGAGGCTTACTGGGGGATACCGATAAACTCATCTTT. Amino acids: CASRYSFGGLLGDTDKLIF.

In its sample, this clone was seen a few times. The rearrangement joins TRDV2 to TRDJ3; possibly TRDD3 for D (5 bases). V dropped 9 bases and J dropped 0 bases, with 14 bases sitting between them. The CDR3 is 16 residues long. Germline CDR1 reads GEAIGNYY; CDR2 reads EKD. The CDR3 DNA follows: TGTGCCACCGTGTCGGGGAGCTCCTGGGACACCCGACAGATGTTTTTC. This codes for CATVSGSSWDTRQMFF.

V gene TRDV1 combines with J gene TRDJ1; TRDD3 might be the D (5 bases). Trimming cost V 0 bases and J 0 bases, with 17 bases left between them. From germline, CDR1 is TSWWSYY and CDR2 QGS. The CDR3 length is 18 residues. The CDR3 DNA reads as TGTGCTCTTGGGGAACTGGACAGGGGGTTTCCCTACACCGATAAACTCATCTTT. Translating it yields CALGELDRGFPYTDKLIF.